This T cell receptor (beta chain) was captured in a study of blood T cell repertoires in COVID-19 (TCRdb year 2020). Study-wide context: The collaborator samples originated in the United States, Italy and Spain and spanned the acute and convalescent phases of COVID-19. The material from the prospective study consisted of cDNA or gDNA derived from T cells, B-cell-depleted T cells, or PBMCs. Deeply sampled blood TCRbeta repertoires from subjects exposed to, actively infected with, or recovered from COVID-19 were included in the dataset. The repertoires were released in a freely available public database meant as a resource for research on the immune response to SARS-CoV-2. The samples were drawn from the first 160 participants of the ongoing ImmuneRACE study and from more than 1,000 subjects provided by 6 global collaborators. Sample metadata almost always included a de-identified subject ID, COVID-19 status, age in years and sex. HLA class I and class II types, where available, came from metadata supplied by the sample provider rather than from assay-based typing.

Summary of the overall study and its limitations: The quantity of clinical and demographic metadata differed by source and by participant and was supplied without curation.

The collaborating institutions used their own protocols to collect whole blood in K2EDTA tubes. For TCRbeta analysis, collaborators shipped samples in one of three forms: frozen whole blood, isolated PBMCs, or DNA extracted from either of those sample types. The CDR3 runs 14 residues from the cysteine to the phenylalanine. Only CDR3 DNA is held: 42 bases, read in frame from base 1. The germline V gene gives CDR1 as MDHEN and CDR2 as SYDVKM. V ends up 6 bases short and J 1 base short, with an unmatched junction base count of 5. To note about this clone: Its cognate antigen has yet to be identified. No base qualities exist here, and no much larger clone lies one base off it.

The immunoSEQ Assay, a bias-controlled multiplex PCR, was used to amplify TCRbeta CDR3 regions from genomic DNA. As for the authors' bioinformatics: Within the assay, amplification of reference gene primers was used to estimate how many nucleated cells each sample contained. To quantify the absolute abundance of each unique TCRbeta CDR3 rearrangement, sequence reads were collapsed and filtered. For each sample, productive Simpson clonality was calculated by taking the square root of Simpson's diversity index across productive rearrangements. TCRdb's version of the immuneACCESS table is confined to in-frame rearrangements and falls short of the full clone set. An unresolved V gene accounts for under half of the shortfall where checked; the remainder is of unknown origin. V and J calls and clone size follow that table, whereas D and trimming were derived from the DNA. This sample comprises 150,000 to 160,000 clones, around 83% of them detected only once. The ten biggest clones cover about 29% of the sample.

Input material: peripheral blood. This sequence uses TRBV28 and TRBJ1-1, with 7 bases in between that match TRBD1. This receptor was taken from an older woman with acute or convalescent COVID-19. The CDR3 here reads CASRPGQANTEAFF. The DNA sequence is TGTGCCAGCAGGCCCGGACAGGCGAACACTGAAGCTTTCTTT.